This entry features one T cell receptor beta chain sequence. Its antigen remains unknown. The sample originates from a study of Tregs in tolerant kidney transplant recipients. Study-wide results and caveats: The small number of patients limits these findings pending further validation. The most relevant donor-specific Treg TCRbeta repertoire apparently came from expansion with activated donor B cells. Donor-specific Treg expansion exceeded global Treg expansion in tolerant patients, suggesting antigen drive. Nucleotide sequences could not be compared across some patients' samples due to primer changes.

This CDR3 has 15 residues. Germline V CDR1 and CDR2: LGHNA, YNFKEQ. V was trimmed by 0 bases and J by 3 bases, leaving 9 bases between them. TCRdb's copy holds only in-frame clones and misses some; the assay was immunoSEQ multiplex PCR. The sample has 90,000 to 120,000 clones; around 90% are singletons. The sequencing used CD4+ T cells from blood, collected before the transplant. The chain uses TRBV4-2 and TRBJ2-1; no clear D. The clonotype originates from a human donor who received a combined kidney and bone marrow transplant. The DNA of the CDR3 is TGTGCCAGCAGCCAAGAAGCAGGCGACTACAATGAGCAGTTCTTC. Its translation: CASSQEAGDYNEQFF.